This is a list of T cell receptor beta chains from one sample in a study of CD8 T cells in ankylosing spondylitis. Using its own MiXCR run on the 5' RACE reads, TCRdb lists one record per CDR3 protein. The table lists about 390,000 distinct CDR3 sequences, under 25% of them singletons. Sequenced material: blood, either unsorted or a sorted T cell fraction (not recorded which). These receptors were taken from a male donor with ankylosing spondylitis. The CDR3 runs from the conserved cysteine through the conserved F or W. D genes are given only for firm matches. Where a row states a size, it is once, few, many or the class of an expanded clone; other rows omit it.

v_gene: TRBV7-9; j_gene: TRBJ2-5; d_gene: TRBD1; abundance: -; CDR3aa: CASSAPDRGGQETQYF; CDR3nt: TGTGCCAGCAGCGCACCTGACAGGGGAGGACAAGAGACCCAGTACTTC
v_gene: TRBV7-8; j_gene: TRBJ1-1; d_gene: TRBD1; abundance: -; CDR3aa: CASSDRGRGTEAFF; CDR3nt: TGTGCCAGCAGCGACAGGGGGCGAGGCACTGAAGCTTTCTTT
v_gene: TRBV27; j_gene: TRBJ2-2; d_gene: -; abundance: -; CDR3aa: CASSRSPGHFTGELFF; CDR3nt: TGTGCCAGCAGCCGTTCGCCGGGACACTTCACCGGGGAGCTGTTTTTT
v_gene: TRBV18; j_gene: TRBJ2-3; d_gene: -; abundance: -; CDR3aa: CASSPREADTQYF; CDR3nt: TGTGCCAGCTCACCACGGGAAGCAGATACGCAGTATTTT
v_gene: TRBV11-1; j_gene: TRBJ2-1; d_gene: TRBD2; abundance: -; CDR3aa: CASSTRTSGRGEQFF; CDR3nt: TGTGCCAGCAGCACGCGGACTAGCGGGAGAGGGGAGCAGTTCTTC
v_gene: TRBV18; j_gene: TRBJ1-2; d_gene: -; abundance: -; CDR3aa: CASSPLATQGIYGYTF; CDR3nt: TGTGCCAGCTCACCCCTGGCTACGCAGGGGATCTATGGCTACACCTTC
v_gene: TRBV27; j_gene: TRBJ2-3; d_gene: TRBD2; abundance: few; CDR3aa: CASSSGTSGTISTDTQYF; CDR3nt: TGTGCCAGCAGTTCCGGGACTAGCGGGACTATTAGCACAGATACGCAGTATTTT
v_gene: TRBV19; j_gene: TRBJ2-3; d_gene: TRBD1; abundance: -; CDR3aa: CAIRDGTGFTDTQYF; CDR3nt: TGTGCCATTAGAGACGGGACAGGGTTCACAGATACGCAGTATTTT
v_gene: TRBV13; j_gene: TRBJ2-3; d_gene: TRBD1; abundance: -; CDR3aa: CASSLARDSTQYF; CDR3nt: TGTGCCAGCAGCTTAGCACGGGACAGTACGCAGTATTTT
v_gene: TRBV29-1; j_gene: TRBJ2-2; d_gene: TRBD2; abundance: many; CDR3aa: CSGGLAGAGELFF; CDR3nt: TGCAGCGGAGGACTAGCGGGAGCCGGGGAGCTGTTTTTT
v_gene: TRBV6-6; j_gene: TRBJ1-4; d_gene: -; abundance: few; CDR3aa: CASSYRDDEKLFF; CDR3nt: TGTGCCAGCAGTTACCGGGACGATGAAAAACTGTTTTTT
v_gene: TRBV7-2; j_gene: TRBJ2-7; d_gene: TRBD2; abundance: -; CDR3aa: CASSLEAGVRYEQYF; CDR3nt: TGTGCCAGCAGCTTAGAAGCGGGAGTCAGATACGAGCAGTACTTC
v_gene: TRBV9; j_gene: TRBJ2-5; d_gene: TRBD2; abundance: many; CDR3aa: CASSPGLGVGQETQYF; CDR3nt: TGTGCCAGCAGCCCGGGACTAGGAGTAGGTCAAGAGACCCAGTACTTC
v_gene: TRBV27; j_gene: TRBJ2-1; d_gene: -; abundance: -; CDR3aa: CASSLFGARNNEQFF; CDR3nt: TGTGCCAGCAGTTTATTCGGGGCTAGGAACAATGAGCAGTTCTTC
v_gene: TRBV2; j_gene: TRBJ2-1; d_gene: TRBD1; abundance: -; CDR3aa: CASSVDRGRSSQFF; CDR3nt: TGTGCCAGCAGCGTCGACAGGGGTAGAAGTTCGCAGTTCTTC
v_gene: TRBV20-1; j_gene: TRBJ2-7; d_gene: TRBD2; abundance: -; CDR3aa: CSARDLGLAGPTYEQYF; CDR3nt: TGCAGTGCTAGAGATCTCGGGCTAGCGGGTCCGACCTACGAGCAGTACTTC
v_gene: TRBV18; j_gene: TRBJ2-2; d_gene: -; abundance: -; CDR3aa: CASSPRTGMTGELFF; CDR3nt: TGTGCCAGCTCACCAAGAACAGGGATGACCGGGGAGCTGTTTTTT
v_gene: TRBV20-1; j_gene: TRBJ1-5; d_gene: -; abundance: few; CDR3aa: CSCLVGGNQPQHF; CDR3nt: TGCAGTTGCCTGGTAGGAGGCAATCAGCCCCAGCATTTT
v_gene: TRBV2; j_gene: TRBJ2-2; d_gene: TRBD1; abundance: -; CDR3aa: CASRGQRNTGELFF; CDR3nt: TGTGCCAGCAGGGGACAGAGGAACACCGGGGAGCTGTTTTTT
v_gene: TRBV7-2; j_gene: TRBJ2-3; d_gene: -; abundance: many; CDR3aa: CASSLLGTDTQYF; CDR3nt: TGTGCCAGCTCACTACTCGGAACAGATACGCAGTATTTT
v_gene: TRBV3-1; j_gene: TRBJ2-2; d_gene: -; abundance: -; CDR3aa: CASTPTAIGELFF; CDR3nt: TGTGCCAGCACCCCAACAGCGATCGGGGAGCTGTTTTTT
v_gene: TRBV14; j_gene: TRBJ2-3; d_gene: TRBD2; abundance: -; CDR3aa: CASSQDKELGLAGGWTDTQYF; CDR3nt: TGTGCCAGCAGCCAAGATAAGGAGTTGGGACTAGCGGGAGGTTGGACAGATACGCAGTATTTT
v_gene: TRBV29-1; j_gene: TRBJ2-5; d_gene: -; abundance: few; CDR3aa: CSVSLSKETQYF; CDR3nt: TGCAGCGTTAGTCTTAGTAAGGAGACCCAGTACTTC
v_gene: TRBV20-1; j_gene: TRBJ1-5; d_gene: -; abundance: few; CDR3aa: CSARDRGWQPQHF; CDR3nt: TGCAGTGCTAGAGATCGTGGCTGGCAGCCCCAGCATTTT
v_gene: TRBV19; j_gene: TRBJ2-5; d_gene: -; abundance: -; CDR3aa: CASSTDRQETQYF; CDR3nt: TGTGCCAGTAGTACTGACAGGCAAGAGACCCAGTACTTC
v_gene: TRBV5-1; j_gene: TRBJ2-1; d_gene: TRBD2; abundance: few; CDR3aa: CASSLEVGRYGYSGEQFF; CDR3nt: TGCGCCAGCAGCTTGGAGGTCGGGAGGTATGGCTACAGCGGTGAGCAGTTCTTC
v_gene: TRBV27; j_gene: TRBJ2-1; d_gene: -; abundance: -; CDR3aa: CASKRDSGNEQFF; CDR3nt: TGTGCCAGCAAACGGGACTCCGGGAATGAGCAGTTCTTC
v_gene: TRBV5-1; j_gene: TRBJ1-1; d_gene: TRBD1; abundance: -; CDR3aa: CASSSYRGPNTEAFF; CDR3nt: TGCGCCAGCAGCTCTTACAGGGGCCCGAACACTGAAGCTTTCTTT
v_gene: TRBV10-1; j_gene: TRBJ2-3; d_gene: -; abundance: -; CDR3aa: CASSAQRSTDTQYF; CDR3nt: TGCGCCAGCAGTGCCCAGCGGAGCACAGATACGCAGTATTTT
v_gene: TRBV2; j_gene: TRBJ2-1; d_gene: -; abundance: few; CDR3aa: CASMGASGYNEQFF; CDR3nt: TGTGCCAGCATGGGGGCTAGCGGCTACAATGAGCAGTTCTTC
v_gene: TRBV4-1; j_gene: TRBJ2-2; d_gene: -; abundance: few; CDR3aa: CASSQDPLVRDFSTGELFF; CDR3nt: TGCGCCAGCAGCCAAGATCCTCTAGTCCGGGACTTCAGCACCGGGGAGCTGTTTTTT
v_gene: TRBV6-1; j_gene: TRBJ2-3; d_gene: TRBD2; abundance: few; CDR3aa: CASSPSAGGTDTQYF; CDR3nt: TGTGCCAGCAGCCCTTCGGCCGGGGGGACAGATACGCAGTATTTT
v_gene: TRBV4-1; j_gene: TRBJ2-1; d_gene: -; abundance: few; CDR3aa: CASSQLLRRLEQFF; CDR3nt: TGCGCCAGCAGCCAACTCCTGCGTAGGCTAGAGCAGTTCTTC
v_gene: TRBV12-3/TRBV12-4; j_gene: TRBJ1-6; d_gene: -; abundance: few; CDR3aa: CASTKSGSSYNSPLHF; CDR3nt: TGTGCCAGCACCAAATCAGGCAGCTCCTATAATTCACCCCTCCACTTT
v_gene: TRBV11-1; j_gene: TRBJ1-6; d_gene: TRBD1; abundance: few; CDR3aa: CASSSRTGRGSPLHF; CDR3nt: TGTGCCAGCAGCTCGCGGACAGGGAGGGGCTCACCCCTCCACTTT
v_gene: TRBV7-9; j_gene: TRBJ1-6; d_gene: -; abundance: once; CDR3aa: CASSSHGGNSPLHF; CDR3nt: TGTGCCAGCAGCTCCCACGGGGGAAATTCACCCCTCCACTTT
v_gene: TRBV5-1; j_gene: TRBJ1-1; d_gene: -; abundance: -; CDR3aa: CASSLGGQGWNTEAFF; CDR3nt: TGCGCCAGCAGCTTGGGGGGCCAGGGTTGGAACACTGAAGCTTTCTTT